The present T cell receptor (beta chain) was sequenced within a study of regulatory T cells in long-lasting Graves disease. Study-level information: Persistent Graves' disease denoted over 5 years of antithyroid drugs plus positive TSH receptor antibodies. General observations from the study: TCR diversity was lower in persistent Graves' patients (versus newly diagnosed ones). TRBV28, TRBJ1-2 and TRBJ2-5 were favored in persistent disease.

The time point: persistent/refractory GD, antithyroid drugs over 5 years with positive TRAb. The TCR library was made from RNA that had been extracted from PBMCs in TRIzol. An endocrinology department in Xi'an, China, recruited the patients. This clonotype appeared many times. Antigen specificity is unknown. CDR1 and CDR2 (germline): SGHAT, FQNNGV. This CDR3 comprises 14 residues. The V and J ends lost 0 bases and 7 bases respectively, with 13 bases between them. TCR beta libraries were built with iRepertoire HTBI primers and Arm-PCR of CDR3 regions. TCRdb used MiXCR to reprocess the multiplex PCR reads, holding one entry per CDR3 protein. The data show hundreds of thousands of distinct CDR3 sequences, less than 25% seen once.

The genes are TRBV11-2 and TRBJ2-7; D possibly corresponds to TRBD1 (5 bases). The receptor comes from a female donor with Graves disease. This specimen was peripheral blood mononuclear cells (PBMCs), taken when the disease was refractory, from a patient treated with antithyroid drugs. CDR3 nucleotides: TGTGCCAGCAGCTTAGATCTAGGGGTAGGAGAGCAGTACTTC. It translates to CASSLDLGVGEQYF.